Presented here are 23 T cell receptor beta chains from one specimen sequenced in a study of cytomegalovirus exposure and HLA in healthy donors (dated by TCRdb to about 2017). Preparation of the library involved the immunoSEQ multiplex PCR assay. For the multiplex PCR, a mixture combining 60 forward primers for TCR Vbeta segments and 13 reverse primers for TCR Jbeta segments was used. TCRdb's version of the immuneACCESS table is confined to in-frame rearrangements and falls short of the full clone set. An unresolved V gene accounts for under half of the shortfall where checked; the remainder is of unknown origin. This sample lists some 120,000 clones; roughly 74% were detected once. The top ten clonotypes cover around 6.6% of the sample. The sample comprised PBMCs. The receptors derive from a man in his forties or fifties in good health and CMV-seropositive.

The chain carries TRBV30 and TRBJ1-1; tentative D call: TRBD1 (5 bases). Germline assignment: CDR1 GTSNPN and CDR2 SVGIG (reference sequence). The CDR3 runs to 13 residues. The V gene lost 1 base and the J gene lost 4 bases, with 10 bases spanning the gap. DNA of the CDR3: TGTGCCTGGAGTGGGCGGGGGTTCACTGAAGCTTTCTTT. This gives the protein CAWSGRGFTEAFF.

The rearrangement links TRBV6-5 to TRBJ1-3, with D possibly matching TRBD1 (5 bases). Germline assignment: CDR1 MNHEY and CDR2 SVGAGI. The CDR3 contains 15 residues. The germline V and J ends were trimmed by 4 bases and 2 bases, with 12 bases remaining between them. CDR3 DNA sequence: TGTGCCAGCAGTTCCCTCGGGGGGGCTGGAAACACCATATATTTT. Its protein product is CASSSLGGAGNTIYF.

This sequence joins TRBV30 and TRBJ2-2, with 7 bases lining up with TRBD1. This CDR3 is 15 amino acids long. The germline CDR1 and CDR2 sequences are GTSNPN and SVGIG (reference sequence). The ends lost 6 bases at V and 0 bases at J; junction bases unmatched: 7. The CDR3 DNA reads TGTGCCTGTCGGACAGGCCACACGAACACCGGGGAGCTGTTTTTT. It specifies CACRTGHTNTGELFF.

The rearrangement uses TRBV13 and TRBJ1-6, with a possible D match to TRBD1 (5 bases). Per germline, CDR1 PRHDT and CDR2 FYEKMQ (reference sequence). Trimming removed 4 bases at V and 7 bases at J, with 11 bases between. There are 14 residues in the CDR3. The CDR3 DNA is TGTGCCAGCAGCTGGGGACTGGCGAATTCACCCCTCCACTTT. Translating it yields CASSWGLANSPLHF.

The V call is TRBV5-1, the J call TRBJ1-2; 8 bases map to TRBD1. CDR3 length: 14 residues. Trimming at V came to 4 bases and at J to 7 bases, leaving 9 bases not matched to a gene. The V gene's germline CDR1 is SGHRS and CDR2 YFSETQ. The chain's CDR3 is CASSRGQGPRGYTF. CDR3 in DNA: TGCGCCAGCAGCCGCGGACAGGGCCCACGTGGCTACACCTTC.

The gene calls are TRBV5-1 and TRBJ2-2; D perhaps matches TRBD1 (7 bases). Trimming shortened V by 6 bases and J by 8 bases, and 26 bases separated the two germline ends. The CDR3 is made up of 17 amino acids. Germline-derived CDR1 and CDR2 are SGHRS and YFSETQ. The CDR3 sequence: CASNPRQGGLPRGELFF. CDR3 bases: TGCGCCAGCAACCCCCGTCAGGGGGGCTTACCCCGGGGGGAGCTGTTTTTT.

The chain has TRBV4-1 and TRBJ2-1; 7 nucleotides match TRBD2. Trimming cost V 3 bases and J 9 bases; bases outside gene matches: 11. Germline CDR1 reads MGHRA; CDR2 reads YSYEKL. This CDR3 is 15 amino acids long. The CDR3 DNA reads TGCGCCAGCAGCCACCCTGGGGGGGGGATTGGTGAGCAGTTCTTC. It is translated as CASSHPGGGIGEQFF.

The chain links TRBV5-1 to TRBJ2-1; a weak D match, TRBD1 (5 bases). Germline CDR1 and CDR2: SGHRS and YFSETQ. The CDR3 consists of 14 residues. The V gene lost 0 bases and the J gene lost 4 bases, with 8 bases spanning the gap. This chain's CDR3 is CASSLGQQYNEQFF. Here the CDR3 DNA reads TGCGCCAGCAGCTTGGGACAGCAATACAATGAGCAGTTCTTC.

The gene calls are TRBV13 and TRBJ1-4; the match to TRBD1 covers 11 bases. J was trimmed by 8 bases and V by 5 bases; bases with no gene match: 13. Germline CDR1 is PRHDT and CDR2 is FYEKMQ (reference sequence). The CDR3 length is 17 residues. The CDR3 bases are TGTGCCAGCAGCACTATGGAGAACCGGGACAGGGGGGAAAAACTGTTTTTT. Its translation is CASSTMENRDRGEKLFF.

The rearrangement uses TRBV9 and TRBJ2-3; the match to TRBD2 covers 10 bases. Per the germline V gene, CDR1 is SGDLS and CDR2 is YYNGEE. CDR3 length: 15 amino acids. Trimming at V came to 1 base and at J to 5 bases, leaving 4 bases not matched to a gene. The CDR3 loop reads CASSVRPSGRDTQYF. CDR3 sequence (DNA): TGTGCCAGCAGCGTAAGGCCTAGCGGGAGAGATACGCAGTATTTT.

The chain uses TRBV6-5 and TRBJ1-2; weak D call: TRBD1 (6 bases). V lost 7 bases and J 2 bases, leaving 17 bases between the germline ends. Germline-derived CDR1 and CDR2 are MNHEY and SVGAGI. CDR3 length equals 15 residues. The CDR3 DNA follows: TGTGCCAGCACCCCAGTAGGACAGAAGAACTATGGCTACACCTTC. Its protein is CASTPVGQKNYGYTF.

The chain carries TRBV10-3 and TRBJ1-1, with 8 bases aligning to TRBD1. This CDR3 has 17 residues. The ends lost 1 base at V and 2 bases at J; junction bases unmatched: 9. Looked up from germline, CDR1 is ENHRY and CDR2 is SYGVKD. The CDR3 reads CAISEYGTGRGNTEAFF. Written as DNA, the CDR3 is TGTGCCATCAGTGAGTACGGGACAGGTAGGGGAAACACTGAAGCTTTCTTT.

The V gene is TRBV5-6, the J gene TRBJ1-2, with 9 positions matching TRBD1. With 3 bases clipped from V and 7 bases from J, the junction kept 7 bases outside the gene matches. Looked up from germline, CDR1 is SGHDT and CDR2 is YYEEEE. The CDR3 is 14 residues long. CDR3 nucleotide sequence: TGTGCCAGCAGCTGGGGGGACAGGGATGGTGGCTACACCTTC. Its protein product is CASSWGDRDGGYTF.

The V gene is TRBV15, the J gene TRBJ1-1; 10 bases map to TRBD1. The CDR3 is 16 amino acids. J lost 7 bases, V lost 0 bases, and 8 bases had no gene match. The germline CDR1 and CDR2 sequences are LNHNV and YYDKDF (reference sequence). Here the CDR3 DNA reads TGTGCCACCAGCAGAGATCTGTTGGGACAGGGGAATGAAGCTTTCTTT. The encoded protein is CATSRDLLGQGNEAFF. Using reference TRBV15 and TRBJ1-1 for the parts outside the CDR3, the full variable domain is DAMVIQNPRYQVTQFGKPVTLSCSQTLNHNVMYWYQQKSSQAPKLLFHYYDKDFNNEADTPDNFQSRRPNTSFCFLDIRSPGLGDTAMYLCATSRDLLGQGNEAFFGQGTRLTVV.

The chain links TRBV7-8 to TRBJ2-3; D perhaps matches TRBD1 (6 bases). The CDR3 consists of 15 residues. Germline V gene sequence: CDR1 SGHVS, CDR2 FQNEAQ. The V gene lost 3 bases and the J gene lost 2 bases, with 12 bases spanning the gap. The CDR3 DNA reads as TGTGCCAGCAGCTTGGTGGGGGCGGACACAGATACGCAGTATTTT. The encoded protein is CASSLVGADTDTQYF.

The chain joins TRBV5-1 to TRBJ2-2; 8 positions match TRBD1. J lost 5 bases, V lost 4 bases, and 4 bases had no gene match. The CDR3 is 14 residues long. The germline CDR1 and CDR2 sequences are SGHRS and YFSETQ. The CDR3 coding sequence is TGCGCCAGCAGCATCGGACAGGGTACCGGGGAGCTGTTTTTT. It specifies CASSIGQGTGELFF.

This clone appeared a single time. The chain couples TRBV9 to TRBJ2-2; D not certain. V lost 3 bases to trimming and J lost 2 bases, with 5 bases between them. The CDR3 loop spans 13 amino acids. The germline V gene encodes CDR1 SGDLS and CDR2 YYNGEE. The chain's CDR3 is CASSGHNTGELFF. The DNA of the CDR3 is TGTGCCAGCAGCGGACATAACACCGGGGAGCTGTTTTTT.

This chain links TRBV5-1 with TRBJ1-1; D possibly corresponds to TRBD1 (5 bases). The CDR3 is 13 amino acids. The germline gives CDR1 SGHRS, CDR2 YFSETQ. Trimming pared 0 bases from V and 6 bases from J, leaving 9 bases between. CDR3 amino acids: CASSLGGPSEAFF. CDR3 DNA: TGCGCCAGCAGCTTGGGGGGCCCCTCTGAAGCTTTCTTT. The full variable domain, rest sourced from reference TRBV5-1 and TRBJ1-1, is KAGVTQTPRYLIKTRGQQVTLSCSPISGHRSVSWYQQTPGQGLQFLFEYFSETQRNKGNFPGRFSGRQFSNSRSEMNVSTLELGDSALYLCASSLGGPSEAFFGQGTRLTVV.

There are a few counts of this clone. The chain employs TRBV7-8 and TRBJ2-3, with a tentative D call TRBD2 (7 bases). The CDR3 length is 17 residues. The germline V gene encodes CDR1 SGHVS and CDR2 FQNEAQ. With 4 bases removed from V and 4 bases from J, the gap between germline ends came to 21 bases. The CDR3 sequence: CASSSYWGRETPDTQYF. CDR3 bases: TGTGCCAGCAGCTCCTATTGGGGGCGGGAGACCCCAGATACGCAGTATTTT.

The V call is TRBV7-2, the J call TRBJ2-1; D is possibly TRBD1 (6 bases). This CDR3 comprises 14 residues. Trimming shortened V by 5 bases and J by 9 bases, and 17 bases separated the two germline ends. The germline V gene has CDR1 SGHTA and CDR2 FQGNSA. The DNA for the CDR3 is TGTGCCAGCAGCACCCGGACAGCTTTAACTGAGCAGTTCTTC. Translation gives CASSTRTALTEQFF.

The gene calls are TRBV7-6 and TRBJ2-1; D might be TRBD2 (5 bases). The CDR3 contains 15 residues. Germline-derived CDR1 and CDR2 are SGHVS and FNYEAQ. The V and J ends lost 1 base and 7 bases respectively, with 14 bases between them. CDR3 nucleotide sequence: TGTGCCAGCAGCTTAGTTGCCGGTCCGGGGAATGAGCAGTTCTTC. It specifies CASSLVAGPGNEQFF. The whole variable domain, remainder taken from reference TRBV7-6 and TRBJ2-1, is GAGVSQSPRYKVTKRGQDVALRCDPISGHVSLYWYRQALGQGPEFLTYFNYEAQQDKSGLPNDRFSAERPEGSISTLTIQRTEQRDSAMYRCASSLVAGPGNEQFFGPGTRLTVL.

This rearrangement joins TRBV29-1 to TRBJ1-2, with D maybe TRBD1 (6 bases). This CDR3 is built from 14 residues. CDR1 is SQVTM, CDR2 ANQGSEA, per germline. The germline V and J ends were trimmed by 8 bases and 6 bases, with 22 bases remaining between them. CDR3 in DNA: TGCAGCACTGGGGGCCTAGAGGGGTCCCATGGCTACACCTTC. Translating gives CSTGGLEGSHGYTF.

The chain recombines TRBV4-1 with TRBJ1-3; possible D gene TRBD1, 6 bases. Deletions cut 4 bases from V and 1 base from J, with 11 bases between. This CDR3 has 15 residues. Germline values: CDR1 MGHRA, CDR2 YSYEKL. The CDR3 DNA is TGCGCCAGCAGCCCCGCAACAGGGTCTGGAAACACCATATATTTT. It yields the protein CASSPATGSGNTIYF.